The 12 T cell receptor beta chains below all came from one sample that was sequenced in a study of blood T cells in healthy people across ages. A second PCR of about 6 to 12 cycles used a sample-barcoded 5' primer and a J-beta primer mix. TCRdb fed the 5' RACE reads into MiXCR, producing one record per CDR3 protein. Of fewer than 900,000 distinct CDR3 sequences in the sample, 36% were seen once. Sequencing input: blood. Source of these receptors: a man aged 18 to 29 in good health.

This clonotype occurred once. It may be a read error: a sequence one base away is much more abundant. V usage is TRBV5-6 and J usage is TRBJ2-3; D is undetermined. Trimming took 2 bases from V and 4 from J, leaving 8 bases between them. Germline CDR1 and CDR2: SGHDT and YYEEEE. This CDR3 region has 13 residues. Here the CDR3 reads CASSFVPPDTQYF. CDR3 nucleotide sequence: TGTGCCAGCAGCTTCGTCCCTCCAGATACGCAGTATTTT.

The chain links TRBV27 to TRBJ2-5, with D perhaps matching TRBD1 or TRBD2 (5 bases each). CDR1 MNHEY and CDR2 SMNVEV come from the germline V gene (reference sequence). V lost 7 bases and J 4 bases, leaving 19 bases between the germline ends. This CDR3 is 15 amino acids long. The CDR3 reads CASTPAGAMRETQYF. In DNA, the CDR3 is TGTGCCAGCACGCCGGCCGGGGCCATGAGAGAGACCCAGTACTTC.

This clonotype was counted a few times. This chain uses TRBV6-1 with TRBJ2-7; 8 bases fit TRBD2. Germline CDR1 is MNHNS and CDR2 is SASEGT. The V segment lost 4 bases and the J segment 2 bases; nucleotides outside the gene matches: 1. The CDR3 consists of 13 residues. The CDR3 DNA reads as TGTGCCAGCAGTGGCGGGGGGACCTACGAGCAGTACTTC. Translating gives CASSGGGTYEQYF.

The CDR3 DNA is TGTGCCATCAGTCCGGCTAGCGGGTACGGAGATACGCAGTATTTT. Its translation: CAISPASGYGDTQYF. This sequence joins TRBV10-3 and TRBJ2-3; 8 positions agree with TRBD2. V shed 5 bases, J shed 5 bases, and the junction held 9 bases outside the gene matches. In germline, CDR1 is ENHRY, CDR2 SYGVKD. The CDR3 sequence is 15 residues long.

This chain connects TRBV7-2 to TRBJ2-1, with a weak D call TRBD1 (6 bases). CDR3 length equals 12 residues. CDR1 is SGHTA and CDR2 is FQGNSA in the germline V gene. V was pared by 5 bases and J by 10 bases, with 12 bases between. Written as DNA, the CDR3 is TGTGCCAGCAGCCACTCTACAGGGGAGCAGTTCTTC. Residues: CASSHSTGEQFF.

The chain recombines TRBV28 with TRBJ1-4, with TRBD1 identical over 9 bases. V shed 4 bases, J shed 6 bases, and the junction held 12 bases outside the gene matches. The length of the CDR3 is 17 residues. Germline CDR1 MDHEN, CDR2 SYDVKM. In DNA form, the CDR3 reads TGTGCCAGCAGTTCGTCCCGGGACAGGGTTTGGGATGAAAAACTGTTTTTT. Translating gives CASSSSRDRVWDEKLFF.

This chain uses TRBV7-2 with TRBJ1-5; D possibly corresponds to TRBD1 (5 bases). The CDR3 loop spans 15 amino acids. Deletions cut 0 bases from V and 7 bases from J, with 13 bases between. CDR1 and CDR2 (germline): SGHTA, FQGNSA. The CDR3 sequence: CASSLASTDGQPQHF. DNA of the CDR3: TGTGCCAGCAGCTTAGCTTCGACAGATGGACAGCCCCAGCATTTT. Full variable domain (outside the CDR3, taken from reference TRBV7-2 and TRBJ1-5): GAGVSQSPSNKVTEKGKDVELRCDPISGHTALYWYRQSLGQGLEFLIYFQGNSAPDKSGLPSDRFSAERTGGSVSTLTIQRTQQEDSAVYLCASSLASTDGQPQHFGDGTRLSIL.

V and J are TRBV11-1 and TRBJ2-1; 8 positions agree with TRBD2. From germline, CDR1 is SGHAT and CDR2 FQDESV (reference sequence). V was pared by 4 bases and J by 8 bases, with 10 bases of the junction left unmatched. The CDR3 covers 15 residues. CDR3 sequence: CASSWLAGGRDEQFF. The CDR3, as DNA: TGTGCCAGCAGCTGGCTCGCGGGGGGTCGCGATGAGCAGTTCTTC.

This chain joins TRBV3-1 and TRBJ2-4; unclear D gene. The J call is uncertain, as TRBJ2-7 better fits the DNA end. Germline lookup yields CDR1 LGHDT and CDR2 YNNKEL (reference sequence). The CDR3 is made up of 13 amino acids. The CDR3 protein is CASSQDTVYEQYF. The DNA for the CDR3 is TGTGCCAGCAGCCAAGATACAGTTTACGAGCAGTACTTC.

The chain has TRBV12-3 or TRBV12-4 and TRBJ1-1; 7 nucleotides align to TRBD1. V shed 5 bases, J shed 4 bases, and the junction held 10 bases outside the gene matches. The CDR3 runs 15 residues. CDR3 DNA sequence: TGTGCCAGCAGTCTCCGCAGACAGGGCGGCACTGAAGCTTTCTTT. Its translation: CASSLRRQGGTEAFF.

As for this clonotype: Germline is not matched at one junction end, which may reflect a read error. This chain links TRBV7-2 with TRBJ2-2; TRBD2 matches at 12 bases. The CDR3 totals 16 residues. In germline, CDR1 is SGHTA, CDR2 FQGNSA. The CDR3 nucleotides are TGTGCCAGCAGCGCTAGCGGGGGGGCCGACACCGCGGAGCTGTTTTTT. This sequence encodes CASSASGGADTAELFF.

J is TRBJ2-7 and V is TRBV24-1; 7 bases fit TRBD1. J lost 5 bases, V lost 8 bases, and 2 bases had no gene match. Germline CDR1 KGHDR, CDR2 SFDVKD. The CDR3 sequence is 11 residues long. The CDR3 spells CATTTGNEQYF. The CDR3 DNA follows: TGTGCCACCACGACAGGGAACGAGCAGTACTTC.